A single sample gave rise to the 24 T cell receptor beta chains below, sequenced in a study of T-cell reconstitution after alpha-beta-depleted transplantation in children. It was with unique molecular identifiers that the TCRbeta library was prepared. TCRdb recomputed calls from the PCR reads with MiXCR, one row per CDR3 protein. The data show fewer than 550,000 distinct CDR3 sequences, 11% seen once. Sequencing was performed on PBMCs from the stem cell graft donor, taken from the stem cell graft. The receptors stem from a human donor who donated a stem cell graft to a child with acute myeloid leukemia.

V is TRBV7-2 and J is TRBJ1-6; D is possibly TRBD1 (5 bases). With 0 bases removed from V and 1 base from J, the gap between germline ends came to 10 bases. Germline V gene lookup returns CDR1 SGHTA and CDR2 FQGNSA. The CDR3 extends over 17 amino acids. CDR3: CASSLALGGSYNSPLHF. Written as DNA, the CDR3 is TGTGCCAGCAGCTTAGCGCTCGGGGGTTCCTATAATTCACCCCTCCACTTT.

This clonotype has only a few counts. V and J are TRBV12-3 or TRBV12-4 and TRBJ2-5; D is unclear. The V end lost 1 base, the J end lost 0 bases, and 6 bases lay between the germline ends. This CDR3 has 14 residues. This chain's CDR3 is CASSLVENQETQYF. The CDR3 coding sequence is TGTGCCAGCAGTTTAGTAGAAAACCAAGAGACCCAGTACTTC.

This clonotype is a singleton in its sample. The V and J genes are TRBV20-1 and TRBJ1-1; 7 positions match TRBD1. The CDR3 is made up of 14 amino acids. The V segment lost 3 bases and the J segment 0 bases; nucleotides outside the gene matches: 4. Looked up from germline, CDR1 is DFQATT and CDR2 is SNEGSKA (reference sequence). The CDR3 spells CSARKQGMNTEAFF. The CDR3 bases are TGCAGTGCTAGGAAACAGGGGATGAACACTGAAGCTTTCTTT.

In the case of this clonotype: Sequence at one end of the junction differs from germline and may be a read error. V usage is TRBV20-1 and J usage is TRBJ1-6, with D possibly matching TRBD1 (6 bases). Germline V CDR1 and CDR2: DFQATT, SNEGSKA (reference sequence). CDR3 size: 16 residues. The CDR3 coding sequence is TGCAGTGCGTCGGACCGGAGGCAGGGGCGGATTTCACCCCTCCATTTT. This translates into CSASDRRQGRISPLHF.

V and J are TRBV28 and TRBJ1-6; 9 bases map to TRBD1. The V gene's germline CDR1 is MDHEN and CDR2 SYDVKM. This CDR3 comprises 14 residues. V dropped 3 bases and J dropped 8; count of bases not matched to a gene: 2. The CDR3 here is CASSLRTGDSPLHF. The CDR3 coding sequence is TGTGCCAGCAGTTTGAGGACAGGGGATTCACCCCTCCACTTT. The complete variable domain, with remaining parts taken from reference TRBV28 and TRBJ1-6, reads DVKVTQSSRYLVKRTGEKVFLECVQDMDHENMFWYRQDPGLGLRLIYFSYDVKMKEKGDIPEGYSVSREKKERFSLILESASTNQTSMYLCASSLRTGDSPLHFGNGTRLTVT.

This clonotype was seen a handful of times. This chain uses TRBV7-9 with TRBJ2-3, with D uncertain. CDR1 and CDR2 (germline): SEHNR, FQNEAQ (reference sequence). V shed 3 bases and J shed 9 bases, with 10 bases lying between them. The CDR3 consists of 12 residues. CDR3 in DNA: TGTGCCAGCAGCTTCCCCGGAAGCACGCAGTATTTT. It is translated as CASSFPGSTQYF.

This clonotype has at least ten counts. This chain links TRBV12-3 or TRBV12-4 with TRBJ2-2; no reliable D call. CDR3 size: 12 residues. Between the trimmed V and J ends, which lost 3 bases and 5 bases, there was a span of 4 bases. CDR3 amino acids: CASSLETGELFF. CDR3 in DNA: TGTGCCAGCAGTTTGGAGACCGGGGAGCTGTTTTTT.

This clonotype showed up many times. The J gene is TRBJ2-5, the V gene TRBV25-1; TRBD2 aligns across 8 bases. After removal of 5 bases from V and 2 bases from J, the junction contained 7 bases not matched to a gene. The length of the CDR3 is 15 residues. Per the germline V gene, CDR1 is MGHDK and CDR2 is SYGVNS. The CDR3: CASSSRGGTQETQYF. CDR3 nucleotides: TGTGCCAGCAGTTCCCGCGGGGGGACGCAAGAGACCCAGTACTTC.

The V gene is TRBV5-1, the J gene TRBJ1-1; D not resolved. CDR1 and CDR2 (germline): SGHRS, YFSETQ. V was trimmed by 4 bases and J by 10 bases, leaving 23 bases between them. This CDR3 contains 15 residues. In nucleotides, the CDR3 is TGCGCCAGCAGCCTAGGCTCGTGCCACTCTTATGGAGCTTTCTTT. This translates into CASSLGSCHSYGAFF.

J is TRBJ2-3 and V is TRBV10-2; D gene uncertain. Germline V lookup: CDR1 WSHSY, CDR2 SAAADI. V was pared by 5 bases and J by 4 bases, with 7 bases between. This CDR3 contains 12 residues. The CDR3 DNA reads TGCGCCAGCAGTAGGTTATCAGATACGCAGTATTTT. Residues: CASSRLSDTQYF.

The J gene is TRBJ2-3, the V gene TRBV20-1; 11 bases line up with TRBD2. Germline lookup yields CDR1 DFQATT and CDR2 SNEGSKA (reference sequence). The CDR3 has 12 residues. CDR3 coding DNA: TGCAGCCTTAGCGGGGGGGCAAATACGCAGTATTTT. Its protein is CSLSGGANTQYF.

The DNA of the CDR3 is TGTGCCTGGAGTCCGGCAGGGGAGCTGTTTTTT. This gives the protein CAWSPAGELFF. The chain has TRBV30 and TRBJ2-2; no clear D. Germline assignment: CDR1 GTSNPN and CDR2 SVGIG (reference sequence). Trimming cost V 2 bases and J 8 bases, with 6 bases left between them. This CDR3 has 11 amino acids.

This clonotype has a handful of counts. V and J are TRBV7-9 and TRBJ2-3; D is unresolved. This CDR3 has 11 residues. V was shortened by 7 bases and J by 4 bases, with 6 bases between the two germline ends. Germline CDR1 and CDR2: SEHNR and FQNEAQ (reference sequence). The CDR3 DNA is TGTGCCAGCACAAGCGCAGATACGCAGTATTTT. Its protein is CASTSADTQYF. The full variable domain, its missing parts supplied by reference TRBV7-9 and TRBJ2-3, is DTGVSQNPRHKITKRGQNVTFRCDPISEHNRLYWYRQTLGQGPEFLTYFQNEAQLEKSRLLSDRFSAERPKGSFSTLEIQRTEQGDSAMYLCASTSADTQYFGPGTRLTVL.

This clonotype was seen many times. The V and J genes are TRBV20-1 and TRBJ2-2; D gene ambiguous. The V gene lost 2 bases and the J gene lost 3 bases, with 10 bases spanning the gap. Germline assignment: CDR1 DFQATT and CDR2 SNEGSKA (reference sequence). CDR3 size: 14 residues. The CDR3 DNA sequence: TGCAGTGCTAGATCCAGCCCTGACACCGGGGAGCTGTTTTTT. Translated, it gives CSARSSPDTGELFF.

The chain carries TRBV12-3 or TRBV12-4 and TRBJ2-6, with a possible D match to TRBD1 (6 bases). The CDR3 runs to 15 residues. The V gene lost 3 bases and the J gene lost 1 base, with 7 bases spanning the gap. The DNA of the CDR3 is TGTGCCAGCAGTTTTCAGGGGTCTGGGGCCAACGTCCTGACTTTC. The encoded protein is CASSFQGSGANVLTF.

CDR3 region: CAISSQSSYNEQFF. CDR3 nucleotide sequence: TGTGCCATCAGCTCCCAGAGCTCCTACAATGAGCAGTTCTTC. V and J are TRBV10-3 and TRBJ2-1; no clear D. The ends were cut back, 6 bases at V and 0 bases at J, with 9 bases in the middle. This CDR3 contains 14 residues. From germline, CDR1 is ENHRY and CDR2 SYGVKD.

J is TRBJ2-5 and V is TRBV10-1; TRBD2 aligns across 7 bases. The CDR3 is 16 residues long. V lost 0 bases, J lost 2 bases, and 6 bases stayed unmatched. Germline-derived CDR1 and CDR2 are WNHNN and SYGVQD (reference sequence). In DNA form, the CDR3 reads TGCGCCAGCAGTGAGTCGAACCAGCGGGGACAAGAGACCCAGTACTTC. It codes for CASSESNQRGQETQYF.

CDR3: CASSSGARETQYF. DNA of the CDR3: TGTGCCAGCAGCTCCGGGGCCCGAGAGACCCAGTACTTC. V gene TRBV11-1 combines with J gene TRBJ2-5, with D perhaps TRBD1 or TRBD2 (5 bases each). The CDR3 sequence is 13 residues long. Trimming shortened V by 4 bases and J by 4 bases, and 10 bases separated the two germline ends. Germline loops: CDR1 SGHAT, CDR2 FQDESV (reference sequence). Together with reference TRBV11-1 and TRBJ2-5, the CDR3 gives the full variable domain: EAEVAQSPRYKITEKSQAVAFWCDPISGHATLYWYRQILGQGPELLVQFQDESVVDDSQLPKDRFSAERLKGVDSTLKIQPAELGDSAMYLCASSSGARETQYFGPGTRLLVL.

This clonotype occurred a few times. The chain employs TRBV20-1 and TRBJ2-1; the D gene could be TRBD1 or TRBD2 (5 bases each). V lost 0 bases and J lost 0, with 12 bases in between. The CDR3 runs to 16 residues. Per germline, CDR1 DFQATT and CDR2 SNEGSKA (reference sequence). The CDR3 DNA reads as TGCAGTGCTAGAGATTCGTCAGGGAGCTCCTACAATGAGCAGTTCTTC. Its translation is CSARDSSGSSYNEQFF.

The chain employs TRBV6-5 and TRBJ2-1; 14 nucleotides match TRBD2. Trimming cost V 0 bases and J 10 bases; bases outside gene matches: 8. Germline CDR1 reads MNHEY; CDR2 reads SVGAGI. This CDR3 spans 17 amino acids. The CDR3 DNA follows: TGTGCCAGCAGTTACTCCCGTCCGGGACTAGCGGGAGTAGAGCAGTTCTTC. Protein: CASSYSRPGLAGVEQFF.

Only a few counts were recorded for this clonotype. The CDR3 DNA is TGTGCCAGCAGCGCCCGACCCTACGAGCAGTACTTC. Protein sequence: CASSARPYEQYF. The chain combines TRBV9 with TRBJ2-7; D is unclear. The CDR3 runs to 12 residues. Deletions cut 3 bases from V and 2 bases from J, with 6 bases between. Germline CDR1 SGDLS, CDR2 YYNGEE.

This clonotype was detected only a few times. The rearrangement links TRBV4-2 to TRBJ1-2; D gene uncertain. Trimming stripped 0 bases from V and 8 bases from J, with 10 bases between. The germline V gene encodes CDR1 LGHNA and CDR2 YNFKEQ. The CDR3 has 13 residues. The CDR3 region is CASSQDSRGGYTF. The DNA for the CDR3 is TGTGCCAGCAGCCAAGACTCCCGAGGAGGCTACACCTTC.

Ten or more counts support this clonotype. The chain carries TRBV27 and TRBJ2-7, with 7 positions matching TRBD1. CDR1 is MNHEY, CDR2 SMNVEV, per germline (reference sequence). V dropped 5 bases and J dropped 5; count of bases not matched to a gene: 3. CDR3 length equals 12 residues. The CDR3 sequence: CASSVGTDEQYV. The CDR3 coding sequence is TGTGCCAGCAGTGTGGGGACAGACGAGCAGTACGTC.

This clonotype has only a few counts. V usage is TRBV10-3 and J usage is TRBJ2-7, with a tentative D call TRBD1 (7 bases). Germline-derived CDR1 and CDR2 are ENHRY and SYGVKD. Deletions cut 10 bases from V and 4 bases from J, with 29 bases between. The CDR3 has 17 residues. The CDR3 DNA follows: TGTGCCACCTCCGGGGCTGCAGTGGCAGGGGGGACGTACGAGCAGTACGTC. It codes for CATSGAAVAGGTYEQYV.